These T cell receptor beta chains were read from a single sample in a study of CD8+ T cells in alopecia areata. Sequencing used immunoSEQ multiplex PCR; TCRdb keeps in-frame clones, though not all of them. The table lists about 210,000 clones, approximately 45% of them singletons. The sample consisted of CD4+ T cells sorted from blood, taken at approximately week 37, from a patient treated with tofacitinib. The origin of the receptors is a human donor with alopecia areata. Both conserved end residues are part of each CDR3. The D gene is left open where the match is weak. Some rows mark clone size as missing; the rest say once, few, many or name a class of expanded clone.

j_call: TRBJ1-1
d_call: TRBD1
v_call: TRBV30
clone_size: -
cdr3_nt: TGTGCCTGGATCCGGACAGGAGCAACTGAAGCTTTCTTT
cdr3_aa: CAWIRTGATEAFF

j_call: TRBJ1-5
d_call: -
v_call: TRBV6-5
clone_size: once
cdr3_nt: TGTGCCAGCAGTCGCAGTAGCAATCAGCCCCAGCATTTT
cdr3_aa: CASSRSSNQPQHF

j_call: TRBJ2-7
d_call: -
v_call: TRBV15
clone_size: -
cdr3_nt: TGTGCCACCAGCAGGGTCAGGGGTTACGAGCAGTACTTC
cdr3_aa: CATSRVRGYEQYF

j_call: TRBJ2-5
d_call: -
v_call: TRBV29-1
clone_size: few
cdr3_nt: TGCAGCCCCCGAATGTTAGGCCTACCACAAGAGACCCAGTACTTC
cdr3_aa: CSPRMLGLPQETQYF

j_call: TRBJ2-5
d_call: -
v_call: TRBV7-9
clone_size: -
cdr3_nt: TGTGCCAGCAGTTACTCTATGATACAAGAGACCCAGTACTTC
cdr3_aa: CASSYSMIQETQYF

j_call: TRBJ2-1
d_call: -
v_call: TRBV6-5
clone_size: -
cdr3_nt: TGTGCCAGCAGGCGGGGTGATGAGCAGTTCTTC
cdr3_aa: CASRRGDEQFF

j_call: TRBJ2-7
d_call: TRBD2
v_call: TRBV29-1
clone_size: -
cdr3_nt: TGCAGCGTTGAACAGGCCCGTACTAGCGGAACCTACGAGCAGTACTTC
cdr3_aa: CSVEQARTSGTYEQYF

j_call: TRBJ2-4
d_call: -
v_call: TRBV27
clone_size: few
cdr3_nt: TGTGCCAGCCTCCCAAGGAGTCGGGGAACCAAAAACATTCAGTACTTC
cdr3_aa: CASLPRSRGTKNIQYF

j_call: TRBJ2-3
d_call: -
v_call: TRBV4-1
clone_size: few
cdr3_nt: TGCGCCAGCTCGTCGAGGGCGCCCACAGATACGCAGTATTTT
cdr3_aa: CASSSRAPTDTQYF

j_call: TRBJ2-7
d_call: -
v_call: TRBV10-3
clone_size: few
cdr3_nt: TGTGCCATCAGTGTGAGATCCGGGGGAAGCTCCTACGAGCAGTACTTC
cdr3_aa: CAISVRSGGSSYEQYF

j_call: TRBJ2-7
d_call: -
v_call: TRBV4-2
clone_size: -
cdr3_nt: TGTGCCAGCAGCCAAGAGTCCTCCGAGCAGTACTTC
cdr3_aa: CASSQESSEQYF

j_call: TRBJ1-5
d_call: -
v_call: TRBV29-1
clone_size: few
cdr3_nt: TGCAGCGTTGGGGGCCCATATCAGCCCCAGCATTTT
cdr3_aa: CSVGGPYQPQHF

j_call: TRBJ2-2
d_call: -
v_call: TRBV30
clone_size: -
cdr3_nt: TGTGCCTGGAGTGTATTGAGGGGTAGTGGCGGGGAGCTGTTTTTT
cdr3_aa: CAWSVLRGSGGELFF

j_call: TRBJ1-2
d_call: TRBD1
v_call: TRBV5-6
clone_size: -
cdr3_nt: TGTGCCAGCAGCCCAAGGAATGGACAGGGGGACGGCTACACCTTC
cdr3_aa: CASSPRNGQGDGYTF

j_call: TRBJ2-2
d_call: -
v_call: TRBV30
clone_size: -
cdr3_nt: TGTGCCTGGAGTGTATTTAGCTTGGCGGAGCTGTTTTTT
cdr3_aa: CAWSVFSLAELFF

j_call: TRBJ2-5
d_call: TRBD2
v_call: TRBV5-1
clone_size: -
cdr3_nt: TGCGCCAGCAGCTCAACTAGCGGGAGTGGGGAGACCCAGTACTTC
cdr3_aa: CASSSTSGSGETQYF

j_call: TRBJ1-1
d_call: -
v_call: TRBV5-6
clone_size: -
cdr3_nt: TGTGCCAGCAGCGACAGGCCGGGGGCAGGAGGGGCTGAAGCTTTCTTT
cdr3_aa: CASSDRPGAGGAEAFF

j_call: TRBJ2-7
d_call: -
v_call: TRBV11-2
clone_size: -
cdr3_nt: TGTGCCAGCAGCTTAAGCCAACAGCAGTACTTC
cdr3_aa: CASSLSQQQYF

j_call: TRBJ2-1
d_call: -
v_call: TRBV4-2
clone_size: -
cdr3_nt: TGTGCCAGCAGGCTCGCTCTTGGAACTCCCTACAATGAGCAGTTCTTC
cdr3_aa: CASRLALGTPYNEQFF

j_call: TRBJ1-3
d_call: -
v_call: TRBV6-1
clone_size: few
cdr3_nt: TGTGCCAGCAGACACAGGGACTACTCTGGAAACACCATATATTTT
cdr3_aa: CASRHRDYSGNTIYF

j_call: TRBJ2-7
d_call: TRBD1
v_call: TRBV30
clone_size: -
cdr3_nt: TGTGCCTGGACTCCCGTCCGGAGGGACAGGGTGGACCGGACCTACGAGCAGTACTTC
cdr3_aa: CAWTPVRRDRVDRTYEQYF

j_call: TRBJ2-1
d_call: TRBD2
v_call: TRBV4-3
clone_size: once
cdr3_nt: TGCGCCAGCAGCCAAGATAATGTACTAGCGGGAGGTAATGAGCAGTTCTTC
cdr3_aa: CASSQDNVLAGGNEQFF

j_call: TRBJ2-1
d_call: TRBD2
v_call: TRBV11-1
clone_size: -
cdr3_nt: TGTGCCAGCAGCCAACTAGCGGGTGGGTACAATGAGCAGTTCTTC
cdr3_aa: CASSQLAGGYNEQFF